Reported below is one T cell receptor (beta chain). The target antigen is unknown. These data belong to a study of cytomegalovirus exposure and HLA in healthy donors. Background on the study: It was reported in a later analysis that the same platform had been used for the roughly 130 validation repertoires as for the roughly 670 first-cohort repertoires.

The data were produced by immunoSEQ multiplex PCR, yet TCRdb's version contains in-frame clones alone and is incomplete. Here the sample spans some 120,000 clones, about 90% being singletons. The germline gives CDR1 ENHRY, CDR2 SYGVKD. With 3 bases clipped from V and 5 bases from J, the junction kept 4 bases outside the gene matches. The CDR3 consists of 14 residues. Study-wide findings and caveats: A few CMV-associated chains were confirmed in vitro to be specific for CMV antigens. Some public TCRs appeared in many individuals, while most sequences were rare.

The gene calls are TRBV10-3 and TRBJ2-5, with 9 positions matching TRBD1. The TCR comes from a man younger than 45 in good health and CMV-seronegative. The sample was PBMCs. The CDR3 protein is CAISEGTGRETQYF. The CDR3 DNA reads TGTGCCATCAGTGAAGGGACAGGGAGGGAGACCCAGTACTTC.